This is a list of T cell receptor beta chains from one sample in a study of OX40 agonist ivuxolimab in advanced cancers. This table comes from immunoSEQ multiplex PCR, and its TCRdb copy is limited to in-frame clones, with some not included. The sample contains tens of thousands of clones, about 90% of which appear only once. The specimen comprised CD4+ or CD8+ T cells sorted from blood, sampled in a trial of the OX40 agonist ivuxolimab. These receptors were taken from an adult with an advanced solid tumor such as melanoma, head and neck, liver or kidney cancer. Each CDR3 is given with its conserved first and last residue. A D gene is named only where the DNA matches it firmly. Some rows have no size entry. The others give once, few or many, or a class for an expanded clone.

j_call clone_size d_call v_call cdr3_nt cdr3_aa
TRBJ2-2 . . TRBV5-1 TGCGCCAGCAGCTTGTTAGGTAGCAGGAACACCGGGGAGCTGTTTTTT CASSLLGSRNTGELFF
TRBJ1-2 . TRBD1 TRBV9 TGTGCCAGCAGCCCCACAGGACAGGCCTACTATGGCTACACCTTC CASSPTGQAYYGYTF
TRBJ2-7 once . TRBV6-5 TGTGCCAGCAGTTACTCTAAGTCCTACGAGCAGTACTTC CASSYSKSYEQYF
TRBJ2-7 . . TRBV27 TGTGCCAGCAGTTTCGAGGGGGGAAACTACGAGCAGTACTTC CASSFEGGNYEQYF
TRBJ2-2 . . TRBV2 TGTGCCAGCAGTGAATACAGTAAGAACACCGGGGAGCTGTTTTTT CASSEYSKNTGELFF
TRBJ1-2 . . TRBV7-9 TGTGCCAGCAGCTTAGGCGTCAGGGTCGGGACCTTC CASSLGVRVGTF
TRBJ1-3 . TRBD1 TRBV7-9 TGTGCCAGCAGCTCGGACAGGGGCTCTGGAAACACCATATATTTT CASSSDRGSGNTIYF
TRBJ2-1 . TRBD2 TRBV27 TGTGCCAGCAGTTCCACTAGCGAAACCTACAATGAGCAGTTCTTC CASSSTSETYNEQFF
TRBJ2-3 . . TRBV4-1 TGCGCCAGCAGCCCAGTTGGACAAGATACGCAGTATTTT CASSPVGQDTQYF
TRBJ2-3 . . TRBV5-4 TGTGCCAGCAGGGAGGGCTTCACAGATACGCAGTATTTT CASREGFTDTQYF
TRBJ1-4 . TRBD1 TRBV7-9 TGTGCCAGCAGCTCTACCCTACAGGGGCGGAATGAAAAACTGTTTTTT CASSSTLQGRNEKLFF
TRBJ2-1 once . TRBV7-9 TGTGCCAGCAGCCCAGGTCTGGGCTCCTACAATGAGCAGTTCTTC CASSPGLGSYNEQFF
TRBJ2-1 . . TRBV6-5 TGTGCCAGCAGTTACTCGTCAGAGCAGTTCTTC CASSYSSEQFF
TRBJ1-4 . TRBD1 TRBV10-3 TGTGCCATCAGTCAACAGACAGGGGGCGATGAAAAACTGTTTTTT CAISQQTGGDEKLFF
TRBJ2-3 . TRBD2 TRBV5-1 TGCGCCAGCAGCTACAGCCTGACTAGCGGAGGCACAGATACGCAGTATTTT CASSYSLTSGGTDTQYF
TRBJ2-7 few TRBD1 TRBV2 TGTGCCAGCAGTGAGCCGGGACAGGAAAACGAGCAGTACTTC CASSEPGQENEQYF
TRBJ1-1 . . TRBV28 TGTGCCAGCAGCCCTTTTAGGACCTACTCGAACACTGAAGCTTTCTTT CASSPFRTYSNTEAFF